This entry features one T cell receptor beta chain sequence. There is no known antigen for this receptor. Nothing much larger sits one base from this clone, and base qualities are not available. This sample was included in a study of blood T cell repertoires in COVID-19 (TCRdb year 2020). Some background on the complete study: The collaborator samples originated in the United States, Italy and Spain and spanned the acute and convalescent phases of COVID-19. The material from the prospective study consisted of cDNA or gDNA derived from T cells, B-cell-depleted T cells, or PBMCs. Deeply sampled blood TCRbeta repertoires from subjects exposed to, actively infected with, or recovered from COVID-19 were included in the dataset. The repertoires were made available in a free public database intended to serve as a resource for research on the immune response to SARS-CoV-2. The samples were drawn from two sources: the first 160 participants of the ongoing ImmuneRACE study, and fewer than 1,500 subjects contributed by 6 global collaborators. A de-identified subject ID, COVID-19 status, age in years and sex were almost always included in the sample metadata. Where available, HLA class I and class II types were taken from metadata supplied by the sample provider and were not determined by assay-based typing. General findings and caveats noted by the study authors: The quantity of clinical and demographic metadata differed by source and by participant and was supplied without curation.

Sequences SGHVS (CDR1) and FQNEAQ (CDR2) are obtained from the germline V gene. There are 16 amino acids in the CDR3, from cysteine to phenylalanine inclusive. CDR3 DNA only is kept here, 48 bases in frame from base 1. Cut back by 0 bases and 2 bases, the V and J ends lie 11 bases apart. TCRbeta CDR3 regions were amplified from genomic DNA by means of the immunoSEQ Assay, a bias-controlled multiplex PCR. Per the original workflow: Nucleated cell counts per sample were estimated from amplification of reference gene primers within the assay. To quantify the absolute abundance of each unique TCRbeta CDR3 rearrangement, sequence reads were collapsed and filtered. For each sample, productive Simpson clonality was calculated as the square root of Simpson's diversity index over productive rearrangements. TCRdb took over this immuneACCESS table, retaining in-frame rearrangements with V and J assigned. Such tables are incomplete; in checked studies, under half of the missing clones stem from an unresolved V gene, and the remainder is unexplained. V and J calls and clone size are given by that table; D and trimming were obtained from the DNA. A total of about 210,000 clones appear in this sample, about 91% of them only once. Jointly, the top ten make up more than 0.95% of the sample.

Each collaborating institution followed its own protocols to collect whole blood in K2EDTA tubes. For TCRbeta analysis, collaborators shipped samples as frozen whole blood, isolated PBMCs, or DNA extracted from either of those sample types. The sequenced sample consisted of peripheral blood. The chain couples TRBV7-8 to TRBJ2-1; the D segment cannot be called with confidence. This TCR was recovered from a man aged 30 to 45 with acute or convalescent COVID-19. The CDR3 reads as follows: CASSLAASEAYNEQFF. The bases are TGTGCCAGCAGCTTAGCGGCGAGCGAGGCCTACAATGAGCAGTTCTTC.